This T cell receptor beta chain emerged from a study of blood T cell repertoires in COVID-19. Looking at the study overall: Donors in the United States, Italy and Spain gave samples during acute or convalescent COVID-19.

Assay used: immunoSEQ multiplex PCR; TCRdb lists only in-frame clones, some missing. The sample holds roughly 100,000 clones, roughly 80% seen once. CDR3 length: 12 amino acids. V lost 5 bases and J lost 7, with 9 bases in between. Germline CDR1 is SEHNR and CDR2 is FQNEAQ (reference sequence). In its sample, this clone was seen many times. The sequenced material came from peripheral blood. The chain recombines TRBV7-9 with TRBJ1-5; D unresolved. The origin of this receptor is a woman aged 70-85 years with acute or convalescent COVID-19. CDR3 residues: CASSSFGQPQHF. CDR3 DNA: TGTGCCAGCAGCAGTTTCGGGCAGCCCCAGCATTTT. Together with reference TRBV7-9 and TRBJ1-5, the CDR3 gives the full variable domain: DTGVSQNPRHKITKRGQNVTFRCDPISEHNRLYWYRQTLGQGPEFLTYFQNEAQLEKSRLLSDRFSAERPKGSFSTLEIQRTEQGDSAMYLCASSSFGQPQHFGDGTRLSIL.